This is a list of T cell receptor beta chains from one sample in a study of T cells after yellow fever vaccination. TCRdb re-called the 5' RACE reads through MiXCR, storing one row per CDR3 protein. The sample carries about 160,000 distinct CDR3 sequences, 6% to 7.5% recorded once. This specimen was CD4+ T cells sorted from PBMCs, taken 4 to 6 days after the first yellow fever vaccination. The source is a man aged 18 to 29 who received the YFV17D yellow fever vaccine. The CDR3 runs from the conserved cysteine through the conserved F or W. The D gene is left open where the match is weak. For some rows the clone size is stated as once, few or many, or as a class when expanded; others skip it.

j_call v_call clone_size d_call cdr3_aa cdr3_nt
TRBJ2-5 TRBV7-2 many NA CASSPSSSRTQYF TGTGCCAGCAGCCCTTCTAGCTCGCGGACCCAGTACTTC
TRBJ1-5 TRBV20-1 many TRBD1 CSARGTEGGEIGQHF TGCAGTGCTAGGGGGACAGAAGGAGGGGAAATAGGCCAGCATTTT
TRBJ2-7 TRBV12-3/TRBV12-4 NA NA CASSIQKGFEQYF TGTGCCAGCAGCATCCAAAAGGGTTTCGAGCAGTACTTC
TRBJ2-1 TRBV11-2 few NA CASSFTGVIDEQFF TGTGCCAGCAGCTTTACGGGGGTCATAGATGAGCAGTTCTTC
TRBJ2-3 TRBV5-1 few NA CASSLDAGSGTDTQYF TGCGCCAGCAGCTTGGATGCGGGTTCGGGCACAGATACGCAGTATTTT
TRBJ2-3 TRBV7-2 many NA CASSLSGPTLTDTQYF TGTGCCAGCAGCTTATCGGGGCCCACCCTCACAGATACGCAGTATTTT
TRBJ1-2 TRBV12-3/TRBV12-4 many NA CASSSTLGSNYGYTF TGTGCCAGCAGCTCGACCCTGGGGAGTAACTATGGCTACACCTTC
TRBJ2-2 TRBV10-3 many NA CASRGADAGELFF TGTGCCAGTCGGGGGGCCGACGCCGGGGAGCTGTTTTTT
TRBJ1-6 TRBV20-1 NA NA CSAYKSGSSPLHF TGCAGTGCTTACAAGTCAGGGTCTTCACCCCTCCACTTT
TRBJ1-1 TRBV9 many NA CASSVVPGRTRDTEAFF TGTGCCAGCAGCGTAGTTCCCGGGAGGACTAGGGACACTGAAGCTTTCTTT
TRBJ2-7 TRBV6-2/TRBV6-3 many NA CASKDPGNVYEQYF TGTGCCAGCAAAGATCCAGGGAATGTCTACGAGCAGTACTTC
TRBJ2-5 TRBV12-3/TRBV12-4 many TRBD1 CASSGQGMGETQYF TGTGCCAGCAGTGGACAGGGAATGGGAGAGACCCAGTACTTC
TRBJ2-1 TRBV12-3/TRBV12-4 few NA CASILDSSSYNEQFF TGTGCCAGCATCCTGGACTCAAGCTCCTACAATGAGCAGTTCTTC
TRBJ2-2 TRBV7-6 many NA CASRDTLRGGELFF TGTGCCAGCCGGGACACTCTCAGGGGCGGGGAGCTGTTTTTT
TRBJ2-1 TRBV10-3 few TRBD2 CAIAPGGARNEQFF TGTGCCATCGCCCCCGGGGGGGCGCGTAATGAGCAGTTCTTC
TRBJ2-1 TRBV25-1 many NA CASSDQDRHLYSYNEQFF TGTGCCAGCAGTGACCAGGACAGACATCTTTATTCCTACAATGAGCAGTTCTTC
TRBJ1-1 TRBV5-1 few TRBD1 CASSLDRGHEAFF TGCGCCAGCAGCTTGGACAGGGGTCATGAAGCTTTCTTT
TRBJ1-2 TRBV4-3 many TRBD1 CASSQGHGQGSYGYTF TGCGCCAGCAGCCAAGGACATGGACAGGGAAGCTATGGCTACACCTTC
TRBJ2-1 TRBV5-4 many NA CASSLSQGSYNEQFF TGTGCCAGCAGCTTGAGTCAGGGATCCTACAATGAGCAGTTCTTC
TRBJ1-5 TRBV7-2 few TRBD1 CASSMTGVGNQPQHF TGTGCCAGCAGCATGACAGGGGTCGGGAATCAGCCCCAGCATTTT
TRBJ1-5 TRBV23-1 NA TRBD1 CASSHGGGQGACQPQHF TGCGCCAGCAGTCATGGGGGGGGACAGGGGGCTTGTCAGCCCCAGCATTTT
TRBJ1-6 TRBV27 few NA CASSLTGLTPGSYNSPLHF TGTGCCAGCAGTTTGACGGGGCTCACCCCAGGTTCCTATAATTCACCCCTCCACTTT
TRBJ2-1 TRBV7-9 NA NA CASSSRTQGIRWGEQFF TGTGCCAGCAGCTCGCGGACGCAGGGAATAAGATGGGGTGAGCAGTTCTTC
TRBJ2-6 TRBV7-9 many NA CASSKRVSRNHVLTF TGTGCCAGCAGCAAACGGGTATCCCGTAACCACGTCCTGACTTTC
TRBJ2-2 TRBV9 few TRBD2 CASKAGGLNTGELFF TGTGCCAGCAAAGCGGGGGGTCTTAACACCGGGGAGCTGTTTTTT
TRBJ2-1 TRBV25-1 few NA CASSEYGSPFF TGTGCCAGCAGTGAATACGGGTCCCCGTTCTTC
TRBJ2-5 TRBV4-2 many NA CASSQERTVKETQYF TGTGCCAGCAGCCAGGAGCGGACGGTTAAAGAGACCCAGTACTTC
TRBJ1-5 TRBV19 NA NA CASSTLRAGHQPQHF TGTGCCAGTAGTACCCTCCGGGCAGGGCACCAGCCCCAGCATTTT
TRBJ2-2 TRBV5-3 NA TRBD1 CARSPDRVDGELFF TGTGCCAGAAGCCCTGACAGGGTCGACGGGGAGCTGTTTTTT
TRBJ1-5 TRBV29-1 many NA CSVRTGSGPQHF TGCAGCGTCCGGACGGGTAGTGGGCCCCAGCATTTT
TRBJ1-6 TRBV7-2 many TRBD1 CASSSPETGKGSPLHF TGTGCCAGCAGCTCCCCTGAGACAGGGAAAGGTTCACCCCTCCACTTT
TRBJ2-1 TRBV12-3/TRBV12-4 many TRBD2 CASSLERGADNEQFF TGTGCCAGCAGTTTAGAGCGGGGGGCCGACAATGAGCAGTTCTTC
TRBJ1-4 TRBV5-1 many NA CASKLDSTNEKLFF TGCGCCAGCAAATTGGACTCGACGAATGAAAAACTGTTTTTT
TRBJ1-1 TRBV2 many NA CASGEGLNTEAFF TGTGCCAGCGGGGAGGGCCTGAACACTGAAGCTTTCTTT
TRBJ2-5 TRBV10-3 many NA CAISESRGPETQYF TGTGCCATCAGTGAGTCGCGGGGGCCGGAGACCCAGTACTTC
TRBJ2-5 TRBV12-3/TRBV12-4 many NA CASSNRVAGQETQYF TGTGCCAGCAGTAACAGGGTAGCGGGCCAAGAGACCCAGTACTTC
TRBJ1-1 TRBV28 many NA CASSVTLAAFF TGTGCCAGCAGTGTAACACTGGCGGCTTTCTTT
TRBJ2-6 TRBV7-2 few NA CASSSSPWANVLTF TGTGCCAGCAGCTCCAGCCCCTGGGCCAACGTCCTGACTTTC
TRBJ1-6 TRBV10-3 many NA CAIRGDTDNSPLHF TGTGCCATCAGGGGAGACACGGATAATTCACCCCTCCACTTT
TRBJ1-2 TRBV4-2 NA NA CASSQDQTAFGNYGYTF TGTGCCAGCAGCCAAGACCAGACGGCTTTTGGAAACTATGGCTACACCTTC
TRBJ1-2 TRBV5-1 NA NA CASSLGVFGYGYTF TGCGCCAGCAGCTTGGGGGTATTTGGTTATGGCTACACCTTC
TRBJ1-4 TRBV6-5 many TRBD1 CASSSSGTGHEKLFF TGTGCCAGCAGTAGTTCCGGGACAGGGCATGAAAAACTGTTTTTT
TRBJ2-2 TRBV28 many NA CASSWVSRDTGELFF TGTGCCAGCAGTTGGGTGTCTAGGGACACCGGGGAGCTGTTTTTT
TRBJ1-4 TRBV20-1 many TRBD1 CSATGEWGEKLFF TGCAGTGCCACAGGGGAATGGGGTGAAAAACTGTTTTTT
TRBJ2-5 TRBV11-2 few NA CASSLQIEETQYF TGTGCCAGCAGCTTACAGATTGAAGAGACCCAGTACTTC
TRBJ2-7 TRBV4-1 many TRBD2 CASSQPTSGDYYEQYF TGCGCCAGCAGCCAACCTACTAGCGGGGATTACTACGAGCAGTACTTC
TRBJ1-1 TRBV18 many NA CASSPTRDDAFF TGTGCCAGCTCACCAACTCGTGACGACGCTTTCTTT
TRBJ2-3 TRBV9 NA TRBD2 CASSIYSGGASTDTQYF TGTGCCAGCAGCATATACAGCGGGGGAGCCAGCACAGATACGCAGTATTTT
TRBJ2-5 TRBV20-1 NA NA CSAPRDSVGTQYF TGCAGTGCTCCCAGGGACTCCGTTGGGACCCAGTACTTC
TRBJ2-4 TRBV5-6 NA TRBD1 CASSRTNRGGDIQYF TGTGCCAGCAGCCGAACTAACAGGGGTGGGGACATTCAGTACTTC
TRBJ1-5 TRBV5-1 NA TRBD1 CASSLEGTGDGQPQHF TGCGCCAGCAGCTTGGAAGGGACAGGGGATGGTCAGCCCCAGCATTTT
TRBJ1-5 TRBV5-8 few NA CASSFPPNQPQHF TGTGCCAGCAGCTTCCCCCCAAATCAGCCCCAGCATTTT
TRBJ1-3 TRBV10-3 few TRBD1 CAMRQGNSGNTIYF TGTGCCATGAGACAGGGGAACTCTGGAAACACCATATATTTT
TRBJ2-3 TRBV5-1 many NA CASSSGQKDTQYF TGCGCCAGCAGCTCCGGACAGAAAGATACGCAGTATTTT
TRBJ2-1 TRBV27 many TRBD2 CASSPRLAGTNEQFF TGTGCCAGCAGTCCCAGACTAGCGGGGACCAATGAGCAGTTCTTC
TRBJ1-6 TRBV5-1 NA NA CASSLAGGELPLHF TGCGCCAGCAGCTTGGCCGGGGGAGAATTACCCCTCCACTTT
TRBJ1-6 TRBV7-3 many NA CASSLDPGANSPLHF TGTGCCAGCAGCTTAGATCCTGGGGCTAATTCACCCCTCCACTTT
TRBJ2-5 TRBV5-1 once TRBD1 CASSGVRGGTQMETQYF TGCGCCAGCAGCGGGGTTAGAGGGGGCACCCAGATGGAGACCCAGTACTTC
TRBJ1-2 TRBV20-1 many NA CSAASREKPYGYTF TGCAGTGCAGCATCCCGGGAGAAGCCCTATGGCTACACCTTC
TRBJ1-1 TRBV18 many NA CASSPPGMGYGEAFF TGTGCCAGCTCACCACCGGGGATGGGGTACGGTGAAGCTTTCTTT